This T cell receptor beta chain emerged from a study of OX40 agonist ivuxolimab in advanced cancers. There are a few counts of this clone. V gave up 10 bases and J gave up 1 base, with 13 bases separating them. The CDR3 loop spans 13 amino acids. Germline lookup yields CDR1 WNHNN and CDR2 SYGVQD (reference sequence). The protocol was immunoSEQ multiplex PCR, while the TCRdb copy is restricted to in-frame clones and leaves out a portion. The table includes approximately 70,000 clones, around 83% detected once. The chain couples TRBV10-1 to TRBJ1-1, with D possibly matching TRBD1 (5 bases). Sequencing used CD4+ or CD8+ T cells sorted from blood, obtained in a trial of the OX40 agonist ivuxolimab. The clonotype was recovered from an adult with an advanced solid tumor such as melanoma, head and neck, liver or kidney cancer. CDR3 nucleotides: TGCGCCACCTCGGGACGACAGAACACTGAAGCTTTCTTT. Encoded protein: CATSGRQNTEAFF.